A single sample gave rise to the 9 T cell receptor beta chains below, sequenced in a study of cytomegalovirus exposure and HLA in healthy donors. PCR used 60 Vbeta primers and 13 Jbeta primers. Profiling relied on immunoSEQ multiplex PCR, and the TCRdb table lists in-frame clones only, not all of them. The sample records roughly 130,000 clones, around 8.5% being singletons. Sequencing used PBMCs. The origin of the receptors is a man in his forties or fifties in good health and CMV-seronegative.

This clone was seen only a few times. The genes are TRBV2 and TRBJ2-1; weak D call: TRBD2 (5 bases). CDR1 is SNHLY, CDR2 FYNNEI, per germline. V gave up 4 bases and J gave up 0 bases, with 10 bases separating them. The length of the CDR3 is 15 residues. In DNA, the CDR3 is TGTGCCAGCAGTGGAGGGCCCAGCTCCTACAATGAGCAGTTCTTC. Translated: CASSGGPSSYNEQFF.

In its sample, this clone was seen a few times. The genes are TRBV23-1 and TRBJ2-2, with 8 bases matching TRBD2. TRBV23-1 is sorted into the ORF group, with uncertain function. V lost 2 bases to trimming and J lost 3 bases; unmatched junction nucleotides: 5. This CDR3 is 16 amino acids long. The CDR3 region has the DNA TGCGCCAGCAGTCAAGGTAGCGGGGTGGACACCGGGGAGCTGTTTTTT. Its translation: CASSQGSGVDTGELFF.

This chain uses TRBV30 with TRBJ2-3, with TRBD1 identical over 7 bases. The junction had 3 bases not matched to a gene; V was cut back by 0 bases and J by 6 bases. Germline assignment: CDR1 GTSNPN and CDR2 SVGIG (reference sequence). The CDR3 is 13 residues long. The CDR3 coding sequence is TGTGCCTGGAGTGTGACAGGGATGGATACGCAGTATTTT. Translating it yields CAWSVTGMDTQYF. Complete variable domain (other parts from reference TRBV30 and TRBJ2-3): SQTIHQWPATLVQPVGSPLSLECTVEGTSNPNLYWYRQAAGRGLQLLFYSVGIGQISSEVPQNLSASRPQDRQFILSSKKLLLSDSGFYLCAWSVTGMDTQYFGPGTRLTVL.

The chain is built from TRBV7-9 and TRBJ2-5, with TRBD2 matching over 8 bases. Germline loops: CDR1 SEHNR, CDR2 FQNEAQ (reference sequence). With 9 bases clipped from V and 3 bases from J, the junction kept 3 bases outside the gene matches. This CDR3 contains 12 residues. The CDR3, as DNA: TGTGCCAGACGGGGGGGGAAAGAGACCCAGTACTTC. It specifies CARRGGKETQYF. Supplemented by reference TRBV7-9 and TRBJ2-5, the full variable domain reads DTGVSQNPRHKITKRGQNVTFRCDPISEHNRLYWYRQTLGQGPEFLTYFQNEAQLEKSRLLSDRFSAERPKGSFSTLEIQRTEQGDSAMYLCARRGGKETQYFGPGTRLLVL.

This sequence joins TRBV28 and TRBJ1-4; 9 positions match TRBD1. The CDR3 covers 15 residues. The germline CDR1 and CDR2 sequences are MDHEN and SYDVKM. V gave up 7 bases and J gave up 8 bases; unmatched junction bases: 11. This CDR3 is CASTTRGQGSEKLFF. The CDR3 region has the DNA TGTGCCAGCACCACACGGGGACAGGGTAGCGAAAAACTGTTTTTT. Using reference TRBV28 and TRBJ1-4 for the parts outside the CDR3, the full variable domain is DVKVTQSSRYLVKRTGEKVFLECVQDMDHENMFWYRQDPGLGLRLIYFSYDVKMKEKGDIPEGYSVSREKKERFSLILESASTNQTSMYLCASTTRGQGSEKLFFGSGTQLSVL.

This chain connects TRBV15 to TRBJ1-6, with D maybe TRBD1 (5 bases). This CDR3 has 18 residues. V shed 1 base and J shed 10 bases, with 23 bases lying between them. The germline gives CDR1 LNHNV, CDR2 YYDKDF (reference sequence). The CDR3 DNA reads TGTGCCACCAGCAGAGTCAGGTCGGGGGGAAGTGGGGGGTCACCCCTCCACTTT. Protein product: CATSRVRSGGSGGSPLHF.

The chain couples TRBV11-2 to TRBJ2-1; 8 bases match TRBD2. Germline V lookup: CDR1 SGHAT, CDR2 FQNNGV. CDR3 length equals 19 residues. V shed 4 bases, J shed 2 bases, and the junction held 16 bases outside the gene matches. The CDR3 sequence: CASSSPLAAKLLPYNEQFF. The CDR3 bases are TGTGCCAGCAGCTCCCCACTAGCGGCCAAACTCTTACCCTACAATGAGCAGTTCTTC.

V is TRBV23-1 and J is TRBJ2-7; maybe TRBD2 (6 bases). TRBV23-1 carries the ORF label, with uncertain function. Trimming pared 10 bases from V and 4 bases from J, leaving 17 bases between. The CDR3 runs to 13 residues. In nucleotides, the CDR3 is TGCGCCACTGGCGGGGAAGGGCAATACGAGCAGTACTTC. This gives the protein CATGGEGQYEQYF.

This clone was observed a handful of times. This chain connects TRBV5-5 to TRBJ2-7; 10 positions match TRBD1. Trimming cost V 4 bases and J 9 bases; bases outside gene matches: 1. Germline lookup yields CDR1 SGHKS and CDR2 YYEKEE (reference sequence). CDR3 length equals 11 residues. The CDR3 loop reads CASSRDRGQYF. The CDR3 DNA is TGTGCCAGCAGCCGGGACAGGGGGCAGTACTTC.